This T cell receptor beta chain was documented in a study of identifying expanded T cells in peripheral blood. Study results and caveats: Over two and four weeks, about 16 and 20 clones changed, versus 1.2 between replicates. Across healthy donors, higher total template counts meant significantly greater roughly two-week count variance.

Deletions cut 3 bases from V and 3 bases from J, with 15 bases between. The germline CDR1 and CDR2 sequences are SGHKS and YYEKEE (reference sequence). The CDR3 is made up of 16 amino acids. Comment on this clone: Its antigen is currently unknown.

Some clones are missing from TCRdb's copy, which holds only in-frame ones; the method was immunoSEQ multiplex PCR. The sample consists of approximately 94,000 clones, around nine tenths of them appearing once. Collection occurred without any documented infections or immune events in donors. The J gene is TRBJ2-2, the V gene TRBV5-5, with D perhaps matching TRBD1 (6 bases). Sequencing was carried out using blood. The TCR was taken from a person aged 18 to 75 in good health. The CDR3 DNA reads TGTGCCAGCAGCTGGACAGCGACACTCTACACCGGGGAGCTGTTTTTT. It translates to CASSWTATLYTGELFF.